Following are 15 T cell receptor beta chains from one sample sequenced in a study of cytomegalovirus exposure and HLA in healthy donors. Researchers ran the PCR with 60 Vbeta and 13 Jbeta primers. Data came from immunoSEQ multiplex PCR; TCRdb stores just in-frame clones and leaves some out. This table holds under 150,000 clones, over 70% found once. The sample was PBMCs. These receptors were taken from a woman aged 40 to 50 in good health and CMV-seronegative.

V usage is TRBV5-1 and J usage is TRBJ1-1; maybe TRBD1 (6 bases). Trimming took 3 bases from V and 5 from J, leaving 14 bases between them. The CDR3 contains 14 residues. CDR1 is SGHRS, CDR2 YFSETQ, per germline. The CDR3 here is CASSSPDSWTEAFF. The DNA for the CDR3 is TGCGCCAGCAGCTCCCCGGACAGTTGGACTGAAGCTTTCTTT.

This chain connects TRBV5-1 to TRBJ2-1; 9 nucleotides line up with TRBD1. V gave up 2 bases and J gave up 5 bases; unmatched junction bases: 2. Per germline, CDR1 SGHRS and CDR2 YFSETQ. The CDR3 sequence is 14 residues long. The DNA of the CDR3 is TGCGCCAGCAGCTTTGGGACAGGGAACAATGAGCAGTTCTTC. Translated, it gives CASSFGTGNNEQFF. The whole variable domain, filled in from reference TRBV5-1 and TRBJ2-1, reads KAGVTQTPRYLIKTRGQQVTLSCSPISGHRSVSWYQQTPGQGLQFLFEYFSETQRNKGNFPGRFSGRQFSNSRSEMNVSTLELGDSALYLCASSFGTGNNEQFFGPGTRLTVL.

The CDR3 loop is CASSVGGETEAFF. Written as DNA, the CDR3 is TGTGCCAGCAGCGTGGGCGGGGAAACTGAAGCTTTCTTT. V gene TRBV9 combines with J gene TRBJ1-1; no firm D call. V was trimmed by 2 bases and J by 5 bases, leaving 10 bases between them. Germline V gene lookup returns CDR1 SGDLS and CDR2 YYNGEE. This CDR3 is built from 13 residues. Full variable domain (remainder filled in from reference TRBV9 and TRBJ1-1): DSGVTQTPKHLITATGQRVTLRCSPRSGDLSVYWYQQSLDQGLQFLIQYYNGEERAKGNILERFSAQQFPDLHSELNLSSLELGDSALYFCASSVGGETEAFFGQGTRLTVV.

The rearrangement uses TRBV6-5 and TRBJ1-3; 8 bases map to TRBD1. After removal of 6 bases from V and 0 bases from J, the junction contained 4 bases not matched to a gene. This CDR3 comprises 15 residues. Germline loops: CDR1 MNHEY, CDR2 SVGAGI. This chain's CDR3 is CASSRQGSSGNTIYF. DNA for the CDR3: TGTGCCAGCAGCAGACAGGGGTCCTCTGGAAACACCATATATTTT.

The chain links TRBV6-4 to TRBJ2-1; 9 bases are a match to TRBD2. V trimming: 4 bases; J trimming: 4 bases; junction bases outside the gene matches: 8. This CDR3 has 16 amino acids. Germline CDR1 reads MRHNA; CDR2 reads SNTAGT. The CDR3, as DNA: TGTGCCAGCAGTGCGGGGCGGGAGGGCCCTTACAATGAGCAGTTCTTC. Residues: CASSAGREGPYNEQFF.

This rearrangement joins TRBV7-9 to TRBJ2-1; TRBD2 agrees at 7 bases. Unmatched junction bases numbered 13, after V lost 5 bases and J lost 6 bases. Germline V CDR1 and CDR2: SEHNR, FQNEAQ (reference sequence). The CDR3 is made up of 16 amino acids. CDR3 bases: TGTGCCAGCAGCCCGACTAGCACCCAGATGCTCAATGAGCAGTTCTTC. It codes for CASSPTSTQMLNEQFF.

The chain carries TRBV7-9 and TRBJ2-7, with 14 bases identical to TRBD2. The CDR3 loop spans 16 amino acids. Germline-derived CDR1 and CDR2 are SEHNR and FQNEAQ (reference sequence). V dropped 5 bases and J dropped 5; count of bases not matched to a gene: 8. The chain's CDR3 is CASSPRLAGGPNEQYF. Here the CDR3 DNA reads TGTGCCAGCAGCCCGCGACTAGCGGGAGGGCCCAACGAGCAGTACTTC.

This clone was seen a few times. DNA of the CDR3: TGTGCCAGCAGTGAAACAGGGGAGGACACTGAAGCTTTCTTT. Its translation is CASSETGEDTEAFF. This chain uses TRBV6-4 with TRBJ1-1; 7 bases align to TRBD1. The CDR3 contains 14 residues. In germline, CDR1 is MRHNA, CDR2 SNTAGT. V shed 3 bases and J 3 bases; nucleotides not matched to a gene: 4.

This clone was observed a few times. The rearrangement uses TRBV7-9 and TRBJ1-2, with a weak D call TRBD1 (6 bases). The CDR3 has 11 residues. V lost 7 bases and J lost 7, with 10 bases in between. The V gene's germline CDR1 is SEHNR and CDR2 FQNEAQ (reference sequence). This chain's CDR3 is CASNLGAGYTF. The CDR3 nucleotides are TGTGCCAGCAACTTGGGGGCTGGCTACACCTTC.

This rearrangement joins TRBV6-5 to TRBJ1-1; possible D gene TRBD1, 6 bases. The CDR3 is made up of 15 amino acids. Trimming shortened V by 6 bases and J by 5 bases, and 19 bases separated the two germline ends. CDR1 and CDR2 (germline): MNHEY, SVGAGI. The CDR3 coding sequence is TGTGCCAGCAGCCCAATCGACAGGCGGTTTACTGAAGCTTTCTTT. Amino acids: CASSPIDRRFTEAFF.

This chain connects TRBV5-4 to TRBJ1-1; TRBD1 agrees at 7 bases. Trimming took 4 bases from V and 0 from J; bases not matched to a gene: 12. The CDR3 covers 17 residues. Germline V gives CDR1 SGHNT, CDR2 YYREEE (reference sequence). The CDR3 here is CASSIGGTAALNTEAFF. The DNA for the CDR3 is TGTGCCAGCAGCATAGGGGGGACAGCTGCCCTGAACACTGAAGCTTTCTTT.

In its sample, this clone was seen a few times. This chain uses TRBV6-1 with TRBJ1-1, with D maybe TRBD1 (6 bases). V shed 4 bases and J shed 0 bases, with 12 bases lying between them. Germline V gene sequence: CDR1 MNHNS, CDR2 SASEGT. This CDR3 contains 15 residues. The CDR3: CASSGRGFMNTEAFF. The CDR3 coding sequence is TGTGCCAGCAGTGGCAGGGGTTTCATGAACACTGAAGCTTTCTTT.

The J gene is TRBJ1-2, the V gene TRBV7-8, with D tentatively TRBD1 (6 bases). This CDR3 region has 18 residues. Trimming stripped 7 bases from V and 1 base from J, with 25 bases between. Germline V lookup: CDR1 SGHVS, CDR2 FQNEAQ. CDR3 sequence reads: CASTLAPGQGLINYGYTF. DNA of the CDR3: TGTGCCAGCACCCTCGCCCCGGGACAAGGCCTTATTAACTATGGCTACACCTTC.

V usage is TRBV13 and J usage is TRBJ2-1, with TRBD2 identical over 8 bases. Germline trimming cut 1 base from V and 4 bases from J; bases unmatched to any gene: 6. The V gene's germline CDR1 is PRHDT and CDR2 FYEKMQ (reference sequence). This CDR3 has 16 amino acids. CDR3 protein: CASSLAWREEYNEQFF. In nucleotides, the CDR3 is TGTGCCAGCAGCTTAGCGTGGCGGGAGGAATACAATGAGCAGTTCTTC.

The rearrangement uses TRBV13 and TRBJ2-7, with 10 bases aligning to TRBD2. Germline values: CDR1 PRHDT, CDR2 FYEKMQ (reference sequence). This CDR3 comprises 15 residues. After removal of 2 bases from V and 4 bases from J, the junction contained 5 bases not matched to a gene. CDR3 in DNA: TGTGCCAGCAGCTTAAAGCGGGAGGGCCGTTACGAGCAGTACTTC. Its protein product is CASSLKREGRYEQYF.